The entry that follows covers one TCR beta chain sequence. This record comes from a study of shared clonotypes between healthy human individuals. Per germline, CDR1 MGHDK and CDR2 SYGVNS. V dropped 4 bases and J dropped 8 bases, with 14 bases sitting between them. The CDR3 length is 13 residues. Source study methods: Junction-only immunoSEQ sequences carried no quality scores, so filtering differed. Repertoires were generated with immunoSEQ multiplex PCR, while TCRdb's copy carries only in-frame clones and drops some. V and J calls and clone size follow that table, whereas D and trimming were derived from the DNA. The table has 950,000 to 1,200,000 clones, roughly 80% seen once. There were only Caucasian adults among the donors, and all lived in Nashville, Tennessee. The investigators split CD4+ cells into a CD45RA+ naive subset and a CD45RA-negative memory subset.

The specimen sequenced was memory CD4+ T cells from PBMCs. Subset defined: CD45RA-negative fraction. The origin of this receptor is a man aged 18 to 29 in good health. Some clones in this sample may be carry-over from other donors' samples. The chain is built from TRBV25-1 and TRBJ1-2; D may be TRBD1 (5 bases). CDR3 amino acids: CASSVHGARGYTF. The DNA for the CDR3 is TGTGCCAGCAGTGTCCATGGGGCGCGGGGCTACACCTTC.